This entry features one T cell receptor (beta chain) sequence. Its antigen is not identified. The assay was immunoSEQ multiplex PCR, and TCRdb's table has in-frame clones only and misses some. Of approximately 98,000 clones in the sample, under 95% are singletons; the top ten hold around 0.64%. The V gene lost 5 bases and the J gene lost 6 bases, with 19 bases spanning the gap. This CDR3 comprises 15 residues. Germline assignment: CDR1 LNHDA and CDR2 SQIVND (reference sequence). These data originate in a study of OX40 agonist ivuxolimab in advanced cancers. General study points: Expanded clones tended on average to be more numerous among CD8+ T cells than CD4+.

The V call is TRBV19, the J call TRBJ1-2, with TRBD1 as a possible D gene (5 bases). This receptor was identified in an adult with an advanced solid tumor such as melanoma, head and neck, liver or kidney cancer. Material: CD4+ or CD8+ T cells sorted from blood, obtained in a trial of the OX40 agonist ivuxolimab. The CDR3 sequence is CASSVVRQGENGYTF. The CDR3 region has the DNA TGTGCCAGTAGTGTCGTCCGGCAAGGGGAGAATGGCTACACCTTC.